The present entry profiles one TCR beta chain with its context. Only in-frame clones appear in the TCRdb table, and some are missing; sequencing was by immunoSEQ multiplex PCR. Of about 60,000 clones listed, about 90% were seen once; the top ten hold 0.76%. Germline CDR1 is SGHDT and CDR2 is YYEEEE. V lost 1 base and J lost 0, with 10 bases in between. The length of the CDR3 is 15 residues. This specimen comes from a study of T cell changes during pregnancy in multiple sclerosis. The specimen comprised CD4+ T cells from peripheral blood mononuclear cells, sampled in the first trimester of pregnancy. The rearrangement joins TRBV5-6 to TRBJ1-2; D remains ambiguous. This TCR was recovered from a female donor with multiple sclerosis, enrolled in a pregnancy study. For the CDR3, the DNA is TGTGCCAGCAGCTTGCCCCGGGTGACTAACTATGGCTACACCTTC. Its translation is CASSLPRVTNYGYTF. Looking up the rest from reference TRBV5-6 and TRBJ1-2 gives the full variable domain: DAGVTQSPTHLIKTRGQQVTLRCSPKSGHDTVSWYQQALGQGPQFIFQYYEEEERQRGNFPDRFSGHQFPNYSSELNVNALLLGDSALYLCASSLPRVTNYGYTFGSGTRLTVV.